This record looks at one TCR beta chain sequence and its context. This specimen comes from a study of OX40 agonist ivuxolimab in advanced cancers. The germline CDR1 and CDR2 sequences are SEHNR and FQNEAQ (reference sequence). J gave up 5 bases and V 3 bases, and 6 bases lay outside the gene matches. The CDR3 has 15 residues. Produced via immunoSEQ multiplex PCR; TCRdb's table is partial and in-frame only. The sample shows around 58,000 clones, 94% of them seen only once. The chain couples TRBV7-9 to TRBJ2-5; TRBD2 aligns across 10 bases. This clonotype originated in an adult with an advanced solid tumor such as melanoma, head and neck, liver or kidney cancer. Sequenced material: CD4+ or CD8+ T cells sorted from blood, taken in a trial of the OX40 agonist ivuxolimab. For the CDR3, the DNA is TGTGCCAGCAGCTTCATACTAGCGGGACGGGAGACCCAGTACTTC. Translating it yields CASSFILAGRETQYF.